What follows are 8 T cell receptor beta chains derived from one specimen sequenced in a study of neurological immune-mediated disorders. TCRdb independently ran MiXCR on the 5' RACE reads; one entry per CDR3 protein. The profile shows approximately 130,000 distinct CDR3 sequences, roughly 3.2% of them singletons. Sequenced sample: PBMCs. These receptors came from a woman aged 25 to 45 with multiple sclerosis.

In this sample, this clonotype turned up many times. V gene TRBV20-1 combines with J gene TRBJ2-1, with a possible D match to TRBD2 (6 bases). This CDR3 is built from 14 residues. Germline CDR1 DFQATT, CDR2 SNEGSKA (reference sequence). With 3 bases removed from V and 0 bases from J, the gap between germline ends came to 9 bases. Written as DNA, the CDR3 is TGCAGTGCTAGTAGCGGAGTCTCCTACAATGAGCAGTTCTTC. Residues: CSASSGVSYNEQFF.

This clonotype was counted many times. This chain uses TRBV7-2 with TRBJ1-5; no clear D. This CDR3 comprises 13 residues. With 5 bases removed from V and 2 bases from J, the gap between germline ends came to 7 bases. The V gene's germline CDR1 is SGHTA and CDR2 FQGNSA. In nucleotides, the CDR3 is TGTGCCAGCAGCCGGGATGGCAATCAGCCCCAGCATTTT. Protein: CASSRDGNQPQHF.

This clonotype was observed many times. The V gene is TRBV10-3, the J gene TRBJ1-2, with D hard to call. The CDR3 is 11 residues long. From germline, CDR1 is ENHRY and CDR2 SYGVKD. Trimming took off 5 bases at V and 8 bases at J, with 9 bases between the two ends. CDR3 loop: CAISSMGGYTF. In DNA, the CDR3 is TGTGCCATCAGTTCTATGGGGGGCTACACCTTC.

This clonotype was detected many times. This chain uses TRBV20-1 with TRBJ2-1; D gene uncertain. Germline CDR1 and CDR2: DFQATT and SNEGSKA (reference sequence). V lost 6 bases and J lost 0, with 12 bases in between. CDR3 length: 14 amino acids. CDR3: CSATDKSSYNEQFF. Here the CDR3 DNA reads TGCAGTGCAACCGACAAGAGCTCCTACAATGAGCAGTTCTTC.

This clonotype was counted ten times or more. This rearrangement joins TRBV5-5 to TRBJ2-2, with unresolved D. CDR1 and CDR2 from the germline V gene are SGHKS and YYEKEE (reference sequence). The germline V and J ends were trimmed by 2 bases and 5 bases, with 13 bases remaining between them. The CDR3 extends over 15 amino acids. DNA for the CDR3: TGTGCCAGCAGCTTTTCCGGGCAGGCAACCGGGGAGCTGTTTTTT. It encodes CASSFSGQATGELFF.

CDR3 in DNA: TGTGCCAGCAGCTTTCAGGCGACCCAGTACTTC. The encoded protein is CASSFQATQYF. The genes are TRBV7-9 and TRBJ2-5; D call uncertain. Germline-derived CDR1 and CDR2 are SEHNR and FQNEAQ (reference sequence). There are 11 residues in the CDR3. The germline V and J ends were trimmed by 3 bases and 7 bases, with 6 bases remaining between them.

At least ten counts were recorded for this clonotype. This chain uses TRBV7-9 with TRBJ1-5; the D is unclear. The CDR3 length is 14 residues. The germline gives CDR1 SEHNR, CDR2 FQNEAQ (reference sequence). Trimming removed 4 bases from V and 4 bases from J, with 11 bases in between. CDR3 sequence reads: CASSSFEGNQPQHF. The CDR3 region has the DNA TGTGCCAGCAGCTCATTCGAGGGTAATCAGCCCCAGCATTTT. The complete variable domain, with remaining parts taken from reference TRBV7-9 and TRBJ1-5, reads DTGVSQNPRHKITKRGQNVTFRCDPISEHNRLYWYRQTLGQGPEFLTYFQNEAQLEKSRLLSDRFSAERPKGSFSTLEIQRTEQGDSAMYLCASSSFEGNQPQHFGDGTRLSIL.

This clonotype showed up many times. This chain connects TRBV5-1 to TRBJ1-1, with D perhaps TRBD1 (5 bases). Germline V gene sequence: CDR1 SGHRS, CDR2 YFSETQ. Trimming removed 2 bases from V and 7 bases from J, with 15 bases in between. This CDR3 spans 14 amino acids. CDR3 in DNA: TGCGCCAGCAGCTTCGGGGGGGGAGTCGATGAAGCTTTCTTT. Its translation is CASSFGGGVDEAFF.